This paragraph covers one T cell receptor (beta chain) sequence. The CDR3 totals 17 residues. V lost 6 bases, J lost 5 bases, and 17 bases stayed unmatched. Per the germline V gene, CDR1 is MDHEN and CDR2 is SYDVKM. This sample was included in a study of blood T cell repertoires in COVID-19. Background on the study: Nucleic acid was either cDNA or gDNA, and it came from T cells, B-cell-depleted T cells, or PBMCs.

Profiled with immunoSEQ multiplex PCR; TCRdb holds only in-frame clones, not every one. The sample yields roughly 200,000 clones, roughly 83% seen once. In Seattle, patients joined the study during active infection and were tracked longitudinally. This sequence joins TRBV28 and TRBJ2-7; 9 bases map to TRBD1. The sequencing sample was made of peripheral blood. This receptor was identified in a middle-aged woman with COVID-19, enrolled during active disease. CDR3 DNA: TGTGCCAGCAGCTGGGGTTTACTGCGGGACAGGGTCCACGAGCAGTACTTC. It specifies CASSWGLLRDRVHEQYF.